Below are 16 T cell receptor beta chains sequenced from a single sample in a study of T cells of healthy individuals. TCRdb analysed the 5' RACE reads with MiXCR anew, one entry per CDR3 protein. The table includes 55,000 to 65,000 distinct CDR3 sequences, roughly 17% detected once. These receptors all stem from a human donor in good health.

The chain carries TRBV5-1 and TRBJ2-3; maybe TRBD1 (6 bases). The CDR3 is made up of 14 amino acids. The V gene's germline CDR1 is SGHRS and CDR2 YFSETQ. The germline V and J ends were trimmed by 4 bases and 4 bases, with 13 bases remaining between them. The CDR3 region has the DNA TGCGCCAGCAGCCCACTACAGGGTTCAGATACGCAGTATTTT. Translated, it gives CASSPLQGSDTQYF.

This clonotype was seen ten or more times. The V call is TRBV5-5, the J call TRBJ2-3, with 10 bases matching TRBD1. Germline CDR1 is SGHKS and CDR2 is YYEKEE (reference sequence). The CDR3 runs 15 residues. V gave up 2 bases and J gave up 5 bases; unmatched junction bases: 5. CDR3 DNA: TGTGCCAGCAGCTTTTTTGACAGGGGGCAAGATACGCAGTATTTT. Protein product: CASSFFDRGQDTQYF. The entire variable domain, with the rest obtained from reference TRBV5-5 and TRBJ2-3, is as follows: DAGVTQSPTHLIKTRGQQVTLRCSPISGHKSVSWYQQVLGQGPQFIFQYYEKEERGRGNFPDRFSARQFPNYSSELNVNALLLGDSALYLCASSFFDRGQDTQYFGPGTRLTVL.

In regard to this clonotype: A much larger clone lies one base from this, so it may be a read error. The chain employs TRBV6-6 and TRBJ1-1; a possible D gene is TRBD1 (6 bases). Germline V gene sequence: CDR1 MNHNY, CDR2 SVGAGI (reference sequence). This CDR3 contains 13 residues. Here the CDR3 reads CATSVARDTESFF. Here the CDR3 DNA reads TGTGCCACCTCGGTGGCGCGGGACACTGAATCTTTCTTT.

This clonotype was seen more than once but under ten times. CDR3 coding DNA: TGCAGCGTCAGACAGGGGACCTTAGGGGAGACCCAGTACTTC. This translates into CSVRQGTLGETQYF. This sequence joins TRBV29-1 and TRBJ2-5; 8 nucleotides line up with TRBD1. In germline, CDR1 is SQVTM, CDR2 ANQGSEA. This CDR3 is 14 amino acids long. The V segment lost 6 bases and the J segment 5 bases; nucleotides outside the gene matches: 11.

The table lists this clonotype with a few counts. The chain combines TRBV20-1 with TRBJ1-5; D remains ambiguous. V was shortened by 5 bases and J by 3 bases, with 17 bases between the two germline ends. This CDR3 region has 15 residues. Germline CDR1 is DFQATT and CDR2 is SNEGSKA (reference sequence). The CDR3 DNA follows: TGCAGTGCTCCCTCCCTTGACGGTTACAATCAGCCCCAGCATTTT. It encodes CSAPSLDGYNQPQHF.

This clonotype was counted many times. The DNA for the CDR3 is TGCAGCGTTGGACAGCTACAAGAGACCCAGTACTTC. Translating gives CSVGQLQETQYF. The V call is TRBV29-1, the J call TRBJ2-5, with D maybe TRBD1 (5 bases). This CDR3 has 12 residues. The germline V gene encodes CDR1 SQVTM and CDR2 ANQGSEA. Trimming cost V 4 bases and J 2 bases, with 8 bases left between them.

This clonotype occurred many times. The chain is built from TRBV6-2 or TRBV6-3 and TRBJ2-4, with a tentative D call TRBD1 (7 bases). The V gene's germline CDR1 is MNHEY and CDR2 SVGEGT. V was trimmed by 5 bases and J by 16 bases, leaving 18 bases between them. The CDR3 contains 12 residues. The CDR3: CASSRGTVGVYF. CDR3 bases: TGTGCCAGCAGTCGCGGGACAGTCGGCGTTTACTTC.

This clonotype has ten or more counts. The CDR3 DNA reads as TGTGCCAGCAGCCCTAGGGCACCCTACTACGAGCAGTACTTC. Translation: CASSPRAPYYEQYF. The chain joins TRBV27 to TRBJ2-7, with no clear D. V was pared by 6 bases and J by 3 bases, with 15 bases between. Germline lookup yields CDR1 MNHEY and CDR2 SMNVEV (reference sequence). This CDR3 contains 14 residues.

This clonotype has a count of ten or more. This sequence joins TRBV27 and TRBJ1-3; the match to TRBD1 covers 8 bases. This CDR3 has 19 amino acids. V was pared by 5 bases and J by 0 bases, with 15 bases of the junction left unmatched. CDR1 and CDR2 from the germline V gene are MNHEY and SMNVEV (reference sequence). Here the CDR3 reads CASSARRPGGHFSGNTIYF. CDR3 coding DNA: TGTGCCAGCAGTGCCCGCCGGCCAGGGGGCCATTTCTCTGGAAACACCATATATTTT.

This chain joins TRBV4-2 and TRBJ2-6; D ambiguous. Germline CDR1 reads LGHNA; CDR2 reads YNFKEQ. V dropped 1 base and J dropped 1 base, with 8 bases sitting between them. This CDR3 has 16 residues. The CDR3 reads CASSQVTGSGANVLTF. The DNA for the CDR3 is TGTGCCAGCAGCCAAGTTACCGGGTCTGGGGCCAACGTCCTGACTTTC.

This clonotype was detected ten times or more. The chain combines TRBV29-1 with TRBJ1-1; D possibly corresponds to TRBD1 (6 bases). V gave up 4 bases and J gave up 5 bases, with 14 bases separating them. The CDR3 has 13 residues. CDR1 is SQVTM and CDR2 is ANQGSEA in the germline V gene. CDR3 sequence: CSVGARGRTEAFF. Here the CDR3 DNA reads TGCAGCGTTGGGGCCAGGGGAAGAACTGAAGCTTTCTTT.

About this clonotype: This sequence may be a read error, since a much larger clone differs from it by one base. This chain joins TRBV30 and TRBJ2-2; weak D call: TRBD2 (6 bases). The CDR3 consists of 15 residues. CDR1 and CDR2 from the germline V gene are GTSNPN and SVGIG (reference sequence). The CDR3 DNA sequence: TGTGCCCGGAGTGTTGTAGCGGCTAACACCGGGGAGCTGTTTTTT. Encoded protein: CARSVVAANTGELFF.

V and J are TRBV6-2 or TRBV6-3 and TRBJ1-2; D possibly corresponds to TRBD1 (5 bases). Germline V gene lookup returns CDR1 MNHEY and CDR2 SVGEGT. V was cut by 6 bases and J by 1 base, with 12 bases left in between. This CDR3 has 14 amino acids. The CDR3 coding sequence is TGTGCCAGCAGCCCCAGACAGTATAACTATGGCTACACCTTC. It yields the protein CASSPRQYNYGYTF.

The table lists this clonotype with many counts. This chain uses TRBV4-1 with TRBJ2-1; TRBD2 matches 7 bases. The CDR3 runs 15 residues. In germline, CDR1 is MGHRA, CDR2 YSYEKL. Trimming removed 4 bases from V and 6 bases from J; junction bases left unmatched: 9. The CDR3 loop is CASSLEAGAVNEQFF. CDR3 in DNA: TGCGCCAGCAGCCTCGAGGCGGGAGCCGTCAATGAGCAGTTCTTC.

This rearrangement joins TRBV12-3 or TRBV12-4 to TRBJ1-1; 7 nucleotides align to TRBD1. This CDR3 region has 13 residues. V lost 7 bases, J lost 5 bases, and 7 bases stayed unmatched. The CDR3 DNA follows: TGTGCCAGCACCACAGGGGTTAGGACTGAAGCTTTCTTT. As protein: CASTTGVRTEAFF.

As concerns this clonotype: A read error may produce the germline difference seen at one junction end. The chain combines TRBV5-5 with TRBJ1-2; no reliable D call. Germline V gene sequence: CDR1 SGHKS, CDR2 YYEKEE (reference sequence). The CDR3 is 13 residues long. CDR3 nucleotides: TGTGCCAGCAGCTTGGACGGCTACTATGGCTACAACTTC. Amino acid sequence: CASSLDGYYGYNF.